This T cell receptor beta chain was found in a study of T cell changes during pregnancy in multiple sclerosis. V was trimmed by 1 base and J by 2 bases, leaving 11 bases between them. The germline gives CDR1 LNHDA, CDR2 SQIVND (reference sequence). The CDR3 is made up of 15 amino acids. TCRdb's table, derived via immunoSEQ multiplex PCR, lists solely in-frame clones and lacks some. The sample holds approximately 100,000 clones, more than 85% seen once. The rearrangement uses TRBV19 and TRBJ2-5; tentative D call: TRBD2 (5 bases). The material was peripheral blood, obtained after pregnancy. This sequence was found in a female donor with multiple sclerosis, enrolled in a pregnancy study. Here the CDR3 reads CASSIVAGWQETQYF. For the CDR3, the DNA is TGTGCCAGTAGTATAGTGGCGGGCTGGCAAGAGACCCAGTACTTC.